This TCR beta chain stems from a study of T cell changes during pregnancy in multiple sclerosis. The assay was immunoSEQ multiplex PCR, and TCRdb's table has in-frame clones only and misses some. Of tens of thousands of clones listed, 90% are singletons. Germline CDR1 and CDR2: LNHDA and SQIVND (reference sequence). With 4 bases clipped from V and 4 bases from J, the junction kept 7 bases outside the gene matches. The CDR3 runs 15 residues. The genes are TRBV19 and TRBJ2-7, with 10 bases fitting TRBD1. Sequenced here: CD8+ T cells from peripheral blood mononuclear cells, sampled in the third trimester of pregnancy. This TCR was recovered from a female donor with multiple sclerosis, enrolled in a pregnancy study. Written as DNA, the CDR3 is TGTGCCAGTAGTAGTTGGTCGGACAGGGGGTACGAGCAGTACTTC. Its protein is CASSSWSDRGYEQYF.